One and the same sample provided the 27 T cell receptor beta chains below, sequenced in a study of shared clonotypes between healthy human individuals. Method: immunoSEQ multiplex PCR; TCRdb's copy keeps in-frame clones and lacks some. This sample has 2 million to 2.5 million clones, with 95% found just once. The material sequenced was naive CD4+ T cells sorted from blood. The subset here: CD45RA+ positively selected. These receptor sequences come from a man aged 18 to 29 in good health.

The genes are TRBV9 and TRBJ2-5; TRBD2 matches 10 bases. Germline lookup yields CDR1 SGDLS and CDR2 YYNGEE. The CDR3 spans 15 residues. The ends lost 4 bases at V and 4 bases at J; junction bases unmatched: 7. CDR3 sequence reads: CASSPSGGASETQYF. The CDR3 DNA reads TGTGCCAGCAGCCCAAGCGGGGGGGCCTCAGAGACCCAGTACTTC.

The chain joins TRBV5-4 to TRBJ2-5; D might be TRBD2 (7 bases). Trimming cost V 7 bases and J 1 base, with 20 bases left between them. Germline assignment: CDR1 SGHNT and CDR2 YYREEE (reference sequence). This CDR3 contains 16 residues. The CDR3 coding sequence is TGTGCCAGCCGGATAAGTGGCGGGGGCCGCCAAGAGACCCAGTACTTC. Its protein is CASRISGGGRQETQYF.

This clone was seen a single time. The J gene is TRBJ2-7, the V gene TRBV11-2; D might be TRBD1 or TRBD2, each matching 6 bases. This CDR3 is built from 15 residues. Deletions cut 6 bases from V and 3 bases from J, with 18 bases between. Germline lookup yields CDR1 SGHAT and CDR2 FQNNGV. For the CDR3, the DNA is TGTGCCAGCAGGAAAAGTGGGGGCGGGGTCTACGAGCAGTACTTC. Protein product: CASRKSGGGVYEQYF.

The chain links TRBV5-1 to TRBJ1-4; D might be TRBD1 (6 bases). CDR1 and CDR2 (germline): SGHRS, YFSETQ. The CDR3 spans 15 residues. V was cut by 0 bases and J by 7 bases, with 13 bases left in between. The CDR3 DNA follows: TGCGCCAGCAGCTTGGCGGGGGGCTTCGTTGAAAAACTGTTTTTT. Translated: CASSLAGGFVEKLFF.

The rearrangement links TRBV5-5 to TRBJ1-1, with TRBD1 matching 12 bases. Trimming at V came to 3 bases and at J to 4 bases, leaving 4 bases not matched to a gene. The CDR3 extends over 15 amino acids. Per the germline V gene, CDR1 is SGHKS and CDR2 is YYEKEE (reference sequence). CDR3 region: CASSWGQGAGTEAFF. Written as DNA, the CDR3 is TGTGCCAGCAGCTGGGGACAGGGGGCGGGCACTGAAGCTTTCTTT.

The chain employs TRBV2 and TRBJ2-7; D remains ambiguous. This CDR3 spans 13 amino acids. Germline V gene data show CDR1 as SNHLY and CDR2 as FYNNEI. Trimming pared 8 bases from V and 3 bases from J, leaving 14 bases between. The CDR3 region has the DNA TGTGCCAGCGCGTTACCCGACCTCTACGAGCAGTACTTC. This codes for CASALPDLYEQYF.

The chain joins TRBV21-1 to TRBJ2-3. TRBV21-1 is a listed pseudogene. This CDR3 has 11 residues. CDR3 protein: CASSLADTQYF. In DNA, the CDR3 is TGTGCCAGCAGTTTGGCAGATACGCAGTATTTT.

J is TRBJ2-5 and V is TRBV5-1; 9 bases match TRBD2. Trimming cost V 1 base and J 5 bases; bases outside gene matches: 6. CDR3 length: 15 residues. Germline CDR1 and CDR2: SGHRS and YFSETQ. Written as DNA, the CDR3 is TGCGCCAGCAGCTTGCTAGCGGGGCTACGGGAGACCCAGTACTTC. Its translation: CASSLLAGLRETQYF.

The genes are TRBV30 and TRBJ2-1; 12 bases line up with TRBD2. The V segment lost 0 bases and the J segment 13 bases; nucleotides outside the gene matches: 7. Germline V gene lookup returns CDR1 GTSNPN and CDR2 SVGIG (reference sequence). CDR3 size: 14 residues. In DNA, the CDR3 is TGTGCCTGGAGTGTACGGGCTAGCGGGGGGGCTCAGTTCTTC. The encoded protein is CAWSVRASGGAQFF.

This clone was recorded only once. The chain recombines TRBV19 with TRBJ2-6; no reliable D call. Trimming left V 3 bases short and J 0 bases short, with 3 bases between. Looked up from germline, CDR1 is LNHDA and CDR2 is SQIVND (reference sequence). CDR3 length: 14 residues. The CDR3 is CASSILSGANVLTF. The CDR3 nucleotides read TGTGCCAGTAGTATCCTCTCTGGGGCCAACGTCCTGACTTTC.

J is TRBJ2-3 and V is TRBV4-1, with 9 bases lining up with TRBD2. The CDR3 extends over 15 amino acids. Germline loops: CDR1 MGHRA, CDR2 YSYEKL. V dropped 3 bases and J dropped 6; count of bases not matched to a gene: 7. The CDR3 region has the DNA TGCGCCAGCAGCCAGGCCGGGACTAGCCGGGATACGCAGTATTTT. Amino acid sequence: CASSQAGTSRDTQYF.

This clone appeared once. Within the sample, other DNA sequences also encode this same CDR3. This rearrangement joins TRBV5-1 to TRBJ1-5; possibly TRBD1 for D (5 bases). The V gene's germline CDR1 is SGHRS and CDR2 YFSETQ. This CDR3 is built from 14 residues. The V end was cut by 1 base, the J end by 3 bases, with 8 bases between. The chain's CDR3 is CASSLTGDNQPQHF. The CDR3 coding sequence is TGCGCCAGCAGCTTGACGGGGGACAATCAGCCCCAGCATTTT.

The chain links TRBV5-6 to TRBJ2-4, with D perhaps given as TRBD1 or TRBD2 (5 bases each). The CDR3 sequence is 13 residues long. V lost 5 bases and J 7 bases, leaving 13 bases between the germline ends. Per germline, CDR1 SGHDT and CDR2 YYEEEE. CDR3 nucleotide sequence: TGTGCCAGCAGATCTGGGACGGTGAACATTCAGTACTTC. Translating it yields CASRSGTVNIQYF.

This chain connects TRBV6-1 to TRBJ1-4; perhaps TRBD1 as D (6 bases). This CDR3 spans 13 amino acids. Trimming left V 8 bases short and J 8 bases short, with 15 bases between. Germline V lookup: CDR1 MNHNS, CDR2 SASEGT. The CDR3 here is CASLAGADEKLFF. CDR3 nucleotides: TGTGCCAGCCTTGCAGGGGCGGACGAAAAACTGTTTTTT.

The chain is built from TRBV7-9 and TRBJ2-7; no firm D call. The CDR3 sequence is 11 residues long. CDR1 SEHNR and CDR2 FQNEAQ come from the germline V gene (reference sequence). The V and J ends lost 4 bases and 6 bases respectively, with 7 bases between them. The CDR3 DNA is TGTGCCAGCAGCTCACGATCCGAGCAGTACTTC. Translated, it gives CASSSRSEQYF.

V and J are TRBV14 and TRBJ2-3; D is possibly TRBD1 or TRBD2 (5 bases each). Trimming pared 1 base from V and 2 bases from J, leaving 13 bases between. The CDR3 is 16 amino acids. Germline CDR1 is SGHDN and CDR2 is FVKESK. The CDR3 loop is CASSQGWGYTTDTQYF. The CDR3 nucleotides read TGTGCCAGCAGCCAAGGATGGGGGTATACCACAGATACGCAGTATTTT.

J is TRBJ2-2 and V is TRBV18; D remains ambiguous. V was cut by 2 bases and J by 2 bases, with 9 bases left in between. Germline assignment: CDR1 KGHSH and CDR2 LQKENI. The CDR3 has 15 amino acids. This chain's CDR3 is CASSPDMVNTGELFF. The CDR3, as DNA: TGTGCCAGCTCACCAGACATGGTAAACACCGGGGAGCTGTTTTTT.

As DNA, the CDR3 is TGTGCCATCAGTTCCGGGCCGGACTCCTACGAGCAGTACTTC. Amino acid sequence: CAISSGPDSYEQYF. The rearrangement joins TRBV10-3 to TRBJ2-7; D gene ambiguous. The CDR3 is made up of 14 amino acids. Germline-derived CDR1 and CDR2 are ENHRY and SYGVKD. V gave up 5 bases and J gave up 0 bases, with 11 bases separating them.

The chain has TRBV11-2 and TRBJ2-7; D is unclear. The CDR3 contains 13 residues. The V and J ends lost 5 bases and 3 bases respectively, with 11 bases between them. The V gene's germline CDR1 is SGHAT and CDR2 FQNNGV. The CDR3 loop is CASSPTPNYEQYF. CDR3 DNA sequence: TGTGCCAGCAGCCCCACACCTAACTACGAGCAGTACTTC.

The rearrangement links TRBV6-5 to TRBJ1-4, with a possible D match to TRBD1 (6 bases). V was shortened by 6 bases and J by 4 bases, with 15 bases between the two germline ends. This CDR3 is built from 15 residues. Germline CDR1 MNHEY, CDR2 SVGAGI. The CDR3 sequence is CASSPGGLGNEKLFF. The CDR3 bases are TGTGCCAGCAGCCCCGGGGGGCTTGGTAATGAAAAACTGTTTTTT.

The CDR3 nucleotides read TGTGCCAGCAGTTCCTCTCACACCGGGGAGCTGTTTTTT. Translating gives CASSSSHTGELFF. The chain is built from TRBV11-3 and TRBJ2-2, with D unresolved. The V gene lost 6 bases and the J gene lost 3 bases, with 8 bases spanning the gap. Germline V gene lookup returns CDR1 SGHNT and CDR2 YENEEA. The CDR3 covers 13 residues.

Concerning this clone: Other DNA sequences within the sample encode an identical CDR3. The rearrangement links TRBV30 to TRBJ1-5, with a weak D call TRBD1 (6 bases). The CDR3 has 13 residues. Looked up from germline, CDR1 is GTSNPN and CDR2 is SVGIG (reference sequence). V was clipped by 0 bases and J by 4 bases, with 7 bases between them. The CDR3 loop is CAWSVQGNQPQHF. For the CDR3, the DNA is TGTGCCTGGAGTGTACAGGGTAATCAGCCCCAGCATTTT.

Comment on this clone: Additional DNA sequences in this sample encode the identical CDR3. J is TRBJ1-1 and V is TRBV7-2; D is possibly TRBD1 (6 bases). The CDR3 covers 14 residues. Per the germline V gene, CDR1 is SGHTA and CDR2 is FQGNSA. The V end lost 3 bases, the J end lost 4 bases, and 12 bases lay between the germline ends. CDR3 nucleotides: TGTGCCAGCAGCTTGCAGGGGAGCGGCACTGAAGCTTTCTTT. This gives the protein CASSLQGSGTEAFF. Full variable domain (remainder filled in from reference TRBV7-2 and TRBJ1-1): GAGVSQSPSNKVTEKGKDVELRCDPISGHTALYWYRQSLGQGLEFLIYFQGNSAPDKSGLPSDRFSAERTGGSVSTLTIQRTQQEDSAVYLCASSLQGSGTEAFFGQGTRLTVV.

Remarks on this clone: Other DNA sequences in this sample translate to the same CDR3. The chain joins TRBV29-1 to TRBJ2-1; D is perhaps TRBD2 (5 bases). The CDR3 has 12 amino acids. In germline, CDR1 is SQVTM, CDR2 ANQGSEA. The ends were cut back, 6 bases at V and 4 bases at J, with 10 bases in the middle. The CDR3 coding sequence is TGCAGCGTCGCGGACTCTTACAATGAGCAGTTCTTC. It translates to CSVADSYNEQFF.

V is TRBV11-2 and J is TRBJ1-6; no clear D. The germline CDR1 and CDR2 sequences are SGHAT and FQNNGV. The CDR3 contains 15 residues. V lost 1 base and J 6 bases, leaving 10 bases between the germline ends. The CDR3 reads CASSLVGGFNSPLHF. The CDR3 coding sequence is TGTGCCAGCAGCTTAGTGGGAGGTTTTAATTCACCCCTCCACTTT.

This chain connects TRBV15 to TRBJ1-1; D may be TRBD1 (6 bases). This CDR3 is 14 amino acids long. Germline V gene data show CDR1 as LNHNV and CDR2 as YYDKDF (reference sequence). The ends were cut back, 2 bases at V and 1 base at J, with 8 bases in the middle. The CDR3 DNA reads TGTGCCACCAGCAGATACAGGGAGAACACTGAAGCTTTCTTT. It yields the protein CATSRYRENTEAFF. The entire variable domain, with the rest obtained from reference TRBV15 and TRBJ1-1, is as follows: DAMVIQNPRYQVTQFGKPVTLSCSQTLNHNVMYWYQQKSSQAPKLLFHYYDKDFNNEADTPDNFQSRRPNTSFCFLDIRSPGLGDTAMYLCATSRYRENTEAFFGQGTRLTVV.

The chain uses TRBV19 and TRBJ1-1; D is undetermined. This CDR3 has 15 amino acids. From germline, CDR1 is LNHDA and CDR2 SQIVND (reference sequence). V lost 4 bases, J lost 0 bases, and 12 bases lay in between. CDR3 loop: CASSKSRFMNTEAFF. The CDR3, as DNA: TGTGCCAGTAGTAAAAGTCGCTTCATGAACACTGAAGCTTTCTTT.